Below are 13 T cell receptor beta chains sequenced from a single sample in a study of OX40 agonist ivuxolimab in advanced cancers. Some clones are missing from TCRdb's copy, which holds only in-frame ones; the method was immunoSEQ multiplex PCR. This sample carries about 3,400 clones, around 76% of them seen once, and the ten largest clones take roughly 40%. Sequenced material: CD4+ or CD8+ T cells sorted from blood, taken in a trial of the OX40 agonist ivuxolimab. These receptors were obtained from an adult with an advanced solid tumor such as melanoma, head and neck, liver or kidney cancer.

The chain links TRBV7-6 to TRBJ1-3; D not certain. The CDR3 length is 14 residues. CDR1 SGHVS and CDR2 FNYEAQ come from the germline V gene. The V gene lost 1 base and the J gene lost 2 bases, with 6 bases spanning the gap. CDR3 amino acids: CASSLGHPGNTIYF. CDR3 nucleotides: TGTGCCAGCAGCTTAGGTCACCCTGGAAACACCATATATTTT.

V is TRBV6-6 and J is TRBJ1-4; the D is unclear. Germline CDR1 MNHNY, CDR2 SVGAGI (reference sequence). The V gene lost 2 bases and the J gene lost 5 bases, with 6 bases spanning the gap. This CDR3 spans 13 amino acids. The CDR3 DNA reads TGTGCCAGCAGTTACGCGGGGAATGAAAAACTGTTTTTT. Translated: CASSYAGNEKLFF.

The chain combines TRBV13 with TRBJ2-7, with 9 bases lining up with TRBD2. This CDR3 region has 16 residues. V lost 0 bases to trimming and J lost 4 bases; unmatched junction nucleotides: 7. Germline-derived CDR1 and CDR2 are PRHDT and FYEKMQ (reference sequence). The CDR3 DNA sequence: TGTGCCAGCAGCTTAGGGGGTAGCGGGAGTAAGTACGAGCAGTACTTC. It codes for CASSLGGSGSKYEQYF.

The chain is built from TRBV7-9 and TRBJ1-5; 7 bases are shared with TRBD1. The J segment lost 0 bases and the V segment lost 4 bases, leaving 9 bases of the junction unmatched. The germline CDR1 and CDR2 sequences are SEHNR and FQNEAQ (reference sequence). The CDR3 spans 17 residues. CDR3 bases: TGTGCCAGCAGCTCCCCCGGGACAGAAAATAGCAATCAGCCCCAGCATTTT. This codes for CASSSPGTENSNQPQHF.

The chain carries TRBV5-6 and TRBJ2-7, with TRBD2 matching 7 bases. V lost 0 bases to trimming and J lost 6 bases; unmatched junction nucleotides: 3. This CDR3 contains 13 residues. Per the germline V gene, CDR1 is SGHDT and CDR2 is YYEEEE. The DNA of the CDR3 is TGTGCCAGCAGCTTGGAGGCTAGCGGCGAGCAGTACTTC. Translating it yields CASSLEASGEQYF.

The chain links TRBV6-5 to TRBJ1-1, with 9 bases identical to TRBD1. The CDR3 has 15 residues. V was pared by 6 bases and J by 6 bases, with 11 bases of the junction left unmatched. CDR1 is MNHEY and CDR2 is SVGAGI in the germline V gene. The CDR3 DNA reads TGTGCCAGCAGACTAGGGTCGGGACAGGGCCCTGAAGCTTTCTTT. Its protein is CASRLGSGQGPEAFF.

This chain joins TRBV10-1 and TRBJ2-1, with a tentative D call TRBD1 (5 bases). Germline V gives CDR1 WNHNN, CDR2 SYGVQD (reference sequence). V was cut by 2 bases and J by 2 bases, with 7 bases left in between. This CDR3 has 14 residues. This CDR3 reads CASSEDSTYNEQFF. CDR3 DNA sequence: TGCGCCAGCAGTGAGGACAGTACCTACAATGAGCAGTTCTTC.

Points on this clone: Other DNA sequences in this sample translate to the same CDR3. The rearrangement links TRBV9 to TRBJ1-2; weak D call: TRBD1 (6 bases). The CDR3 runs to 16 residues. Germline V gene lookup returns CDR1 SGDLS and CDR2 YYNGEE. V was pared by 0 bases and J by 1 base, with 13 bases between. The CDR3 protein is CASSVGGGTFNYGYTF. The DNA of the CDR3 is TGTGCCAGCAGCGTAGGAGGGGGGACCTTTAACTATGGCTACACCTTC.

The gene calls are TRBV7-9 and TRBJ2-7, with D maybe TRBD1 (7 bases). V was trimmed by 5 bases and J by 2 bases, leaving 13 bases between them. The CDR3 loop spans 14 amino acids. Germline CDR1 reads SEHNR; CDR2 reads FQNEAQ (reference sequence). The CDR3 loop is CASSGGGTAYEQYF. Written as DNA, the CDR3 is TGTGCCAGCAGCGGAGGGGGGACAGCCTACGAGCAGTACTTC. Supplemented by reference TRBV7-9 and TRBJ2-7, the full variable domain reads DTGVSQNPRHKITKRGQNVTFRCDPISEHNRLYWYRQTLGQGPEFLTYFQNEAQLEKSRLLSDRFSAERPKGSFSTLEIQRTEQGDSAMYLCASSGGGTAYEQYFGPGTRLTVT.

CDR3 in amino acids: CASSLGPAIEQYF. DNA of the CDR3: TGTGCCAGCAGCTTGGGACCAGCTATCGAGCAGTACTTC. The rearrangement links TRBV5-4 to TRBJ2-5; D gene ambiguous. Gene TRBJ2-7 matches the end of the DNA better, so the J call may be wrong. The CDR3 has 13 residues. Germline loops: CDR1 SGHNT, CDR2 YYREEE (reference sequence).

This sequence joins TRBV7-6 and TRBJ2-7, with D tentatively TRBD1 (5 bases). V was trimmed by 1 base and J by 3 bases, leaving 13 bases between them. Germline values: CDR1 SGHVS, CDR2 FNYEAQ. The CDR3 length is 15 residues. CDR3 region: CASSLGQGRFYEQYF. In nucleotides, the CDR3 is TGTGCCAGCAGCTTAGGGCAGGGTAGGTTCTACGAGCAGTACTTC. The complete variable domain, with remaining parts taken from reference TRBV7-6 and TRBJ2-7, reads GAGVSQSPRYKVTKRGQDVALRCDPISGHVSLYWYRQALGQGPEFLTYFNYEAQQDKSGLPNDRFSAERPEGSISTLTIQRTEQRDSAMYRCASSLGQGRFYEQYFGPGTRLTVT.

CDR3 nucleotides: TGTGCCAGCAGCCGCGTGGGGAGCTCCTACAATGAGCAGTTCTTC. Its translation: CASSRVGSSYNEQFF. This chain links TRBV28 with TRBJ2-1; D is perhaps TRBD2 (5 bases). The germline V gene encodes CDR1 MDHEN and CDR2 SYDVKM. This CDR3 is 15 amino acids long. Trimming took off 6 bases at V and 0 bases at J, with 12 bases between the two ends. Filled out from reference TRBV28 and TRBJ2-1, the complete variable domain reads DVKVTQSSRYLVKRTGEKVFLECVQDMDHENMFWYRQDPGLGLRLIYFSYDVKMKEKGDIPEGYSVSREKKERFSLILESASTNQTSMYLCASSRVGSSYNEQFFGPGTRLTVL.

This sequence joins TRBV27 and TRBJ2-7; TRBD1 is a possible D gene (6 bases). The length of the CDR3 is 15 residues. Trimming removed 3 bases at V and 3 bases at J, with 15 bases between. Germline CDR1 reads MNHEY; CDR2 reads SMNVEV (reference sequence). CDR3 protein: CASSLIQGTSYEQYF. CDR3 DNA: TGTGCCAGCAGTTTGATTCAGGGGACCAGCTACGAGCAGTACTTC.